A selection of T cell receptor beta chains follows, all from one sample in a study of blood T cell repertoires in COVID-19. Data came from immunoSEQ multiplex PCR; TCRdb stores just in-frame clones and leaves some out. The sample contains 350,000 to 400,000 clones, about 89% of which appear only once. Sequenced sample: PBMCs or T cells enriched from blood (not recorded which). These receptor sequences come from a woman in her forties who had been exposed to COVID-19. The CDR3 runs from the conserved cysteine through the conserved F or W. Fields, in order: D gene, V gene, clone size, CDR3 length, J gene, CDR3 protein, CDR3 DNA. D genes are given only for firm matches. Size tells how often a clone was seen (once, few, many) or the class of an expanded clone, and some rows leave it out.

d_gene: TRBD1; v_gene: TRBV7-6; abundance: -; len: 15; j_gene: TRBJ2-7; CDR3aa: CASSTRTGGAYEQYF; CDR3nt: TGTGCCAGCAGCACCCGAACAGGGGGAGCCTACGAGCAGTACTTC
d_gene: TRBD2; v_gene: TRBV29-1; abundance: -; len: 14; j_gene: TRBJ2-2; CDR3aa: CSVGGSGRAGELFF; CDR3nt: TGCAGCGTTGGGGGTAGCGGGAGAGCCGGGGAGCTGTTTTTT
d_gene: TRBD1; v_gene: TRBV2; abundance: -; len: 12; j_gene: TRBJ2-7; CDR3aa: CASSPDRGKQYF; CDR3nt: TGTGCCAGCAGTCCCGACAGGGGGAAGCAGTACTTC
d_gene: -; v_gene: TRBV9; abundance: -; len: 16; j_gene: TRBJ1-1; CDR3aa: CASSVEIWGPDTEAFF; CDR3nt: TGTGCCAGCAGCGTAGAAATTTGGGGGCCGGACACTGAAGCTTTCTTT
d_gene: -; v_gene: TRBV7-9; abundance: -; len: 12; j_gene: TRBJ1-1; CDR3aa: CASHRVGTEAFF; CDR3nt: TGTGCCAGCCACAGGGTGGGCACTGAAGCTTTCTTT
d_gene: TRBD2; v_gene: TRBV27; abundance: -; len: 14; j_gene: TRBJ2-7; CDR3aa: CASSRTSGYYEQYF; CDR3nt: TGTGCCAGCAGCAGGACTAGCGGTTACTACGAGCAGTACTTC
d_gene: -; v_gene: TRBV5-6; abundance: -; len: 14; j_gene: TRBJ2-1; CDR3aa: CASSWAGSYNEQFF; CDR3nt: TGTGCCAGCAGCTGGGCCGGCAGCTACAATGAGCAGTTCTTC
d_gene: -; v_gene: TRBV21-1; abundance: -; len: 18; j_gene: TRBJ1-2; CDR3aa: CASSNHQANVLPYGGYTF; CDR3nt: TGTGCCAGCAGCAACCATCAAGCGAACGTCCTACCGTACGGGGGCTACACCTTC
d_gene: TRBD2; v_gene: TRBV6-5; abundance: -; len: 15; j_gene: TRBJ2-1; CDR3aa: CASRNSGGFPNEQFF; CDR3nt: TGTGCCAGCAGAAATAGCGGGGGTTTTCCCAATGAGCAGTTCTTC
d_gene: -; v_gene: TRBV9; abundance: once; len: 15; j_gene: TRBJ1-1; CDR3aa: CASSPREVPNTEAFF; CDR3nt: TGTGCCAGCAGCCCCCGGGAGGTGCCGAACACTGAAGCTTTCTTT
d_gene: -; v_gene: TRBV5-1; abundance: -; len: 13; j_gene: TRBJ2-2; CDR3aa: CASSSRGTGELFF; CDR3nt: TGCGCCAGCAGCTCCCGGGGCACCGGGGAGCTGTTTTTT
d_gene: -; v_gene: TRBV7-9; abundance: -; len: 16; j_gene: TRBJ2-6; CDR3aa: CASSGQFLSGANVLTF; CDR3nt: TGTGCCAGCAGCGGACAGTTCCTCTCTGGGGCCAACGTCCTGACTTTC
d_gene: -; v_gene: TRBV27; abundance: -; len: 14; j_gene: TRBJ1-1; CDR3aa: CASIPGARATEAFF; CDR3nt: TGTGCCAGCATTCCAGGGGCTAGGGCCACTGAAGCTTTCTTT
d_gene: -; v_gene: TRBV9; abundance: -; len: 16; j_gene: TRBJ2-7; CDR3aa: CASSVDSTRGWDEQYF; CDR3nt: TGTGCCAGCAGCGTAGACTCCACCCGGGGGTGGGACGAGCAGTACTTC
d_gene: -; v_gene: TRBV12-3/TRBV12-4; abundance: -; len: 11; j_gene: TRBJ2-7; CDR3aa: CASSLQDEQYF; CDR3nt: TGTGCCAGCAGTTTGCAGGACGAGCAGTACTTC
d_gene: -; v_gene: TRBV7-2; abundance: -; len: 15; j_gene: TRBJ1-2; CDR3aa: CASSLNRPRDYGYTF; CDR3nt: TGTGCCAGCAGCTTAAACAGGCCACGGGACTATGGCTACACCTTC
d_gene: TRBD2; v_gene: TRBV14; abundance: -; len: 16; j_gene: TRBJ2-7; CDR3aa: CASSPSGGLSSYEQYF; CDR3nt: TGTGCCAGCAGCCCATCGGGGGGGCTCAGCTCCTACGAGCAGTACTTC
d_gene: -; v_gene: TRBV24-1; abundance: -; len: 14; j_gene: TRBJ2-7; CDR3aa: CATSDRVGTYEQYF; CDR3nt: TGTGCCACCAGTGACAGGGTGGGAACCTACGAGCAGTACTTC
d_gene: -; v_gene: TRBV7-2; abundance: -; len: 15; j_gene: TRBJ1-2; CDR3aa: CASSLVLGGSYGYTF; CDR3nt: TGTGCCAGCAGCTTAGTTTTAGGGGGAAGCTATGGCTACACCTTC
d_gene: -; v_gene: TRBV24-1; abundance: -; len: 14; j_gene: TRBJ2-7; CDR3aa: CATSAGRGPYEQYF; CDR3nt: TGTGCCACCAGTGCAGGCAGGGGACCTTACGAGCAGTACTTC
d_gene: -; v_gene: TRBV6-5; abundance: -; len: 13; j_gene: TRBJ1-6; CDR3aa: CASSDRYNSPLHF; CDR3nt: TGTGCCAGCAGCGACAGGTACAATTCACCCCTCCACTTT
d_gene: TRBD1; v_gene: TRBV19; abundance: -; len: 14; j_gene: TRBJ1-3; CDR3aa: CASSTRGLGNTIYF; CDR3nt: TGTGCCAGTAGTACTAGGGGGCTTGGAAACACCATATATTTT
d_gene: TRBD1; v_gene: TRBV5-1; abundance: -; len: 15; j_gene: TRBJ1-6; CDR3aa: CASSLGDRGNSPLHF; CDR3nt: TGCGCCAGCAGCTTGGGGGACAGGGGGAATTCACCCCTCCACTTT
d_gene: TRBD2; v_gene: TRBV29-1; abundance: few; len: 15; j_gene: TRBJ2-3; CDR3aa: CSVEWREGGTDTQYF; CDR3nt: TGCAGCGTTGAGTGGCGGGAGGGGGGCACAGATACGCAGTATTTT
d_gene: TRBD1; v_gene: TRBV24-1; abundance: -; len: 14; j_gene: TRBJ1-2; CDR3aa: CATSDPDRAYGYTF; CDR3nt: TGTGCCACCAGTGACCCGGACAGGGCCTATGGCTACACCTTC
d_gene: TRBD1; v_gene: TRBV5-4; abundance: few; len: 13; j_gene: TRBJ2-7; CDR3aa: CASSRTGPDEQYF; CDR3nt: TGTGCCAGCAGCCGGACAGGGCCTGACGAGCAGTACTTC
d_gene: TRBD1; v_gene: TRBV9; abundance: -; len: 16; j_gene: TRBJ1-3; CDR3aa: CASSPITGGSGNTIYF; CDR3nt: TGTGCCAGCAGCCCTATAACAGGGGGCTCTGGAAACACCATATATTTT
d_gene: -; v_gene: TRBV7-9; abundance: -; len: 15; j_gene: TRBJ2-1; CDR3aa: CASSSVGASYNEQFF; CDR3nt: TGTGCCAGCAGCTCCGTGGGGGCCTCCTACAATGAGCAGTTCTTC
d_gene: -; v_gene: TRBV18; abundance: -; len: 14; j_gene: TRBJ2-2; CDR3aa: CASSPPTGTGELFF; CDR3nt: TGTGCCAGCTCACCACCGACGGGGACCGGGGAGCTGTTTTTT
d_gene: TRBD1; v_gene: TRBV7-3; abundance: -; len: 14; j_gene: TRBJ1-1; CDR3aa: CASSLTGGGTEAFF; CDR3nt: TGTGCCAGCAGCTTAACAGGGGGCGGCACTGAAGCTTTCTTT
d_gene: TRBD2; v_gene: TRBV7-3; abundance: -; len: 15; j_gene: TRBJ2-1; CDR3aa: CASSFSGGALGEQFF; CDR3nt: TGTGCCAGCAGCTTTAGCGGGGGGGCACTCGGTGAGCAGTTCTTC
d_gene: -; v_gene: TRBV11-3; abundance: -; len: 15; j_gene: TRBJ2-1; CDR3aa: CASSLGLEDYNEQFF; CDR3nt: TGTGCCAGCAGCTTAGGACTAGAAGACTACAATGAGCAGTTCTTC
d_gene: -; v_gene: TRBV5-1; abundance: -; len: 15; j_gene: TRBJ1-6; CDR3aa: CASSLVGGNNSPLHF; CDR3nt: TGCGCCAGCAGCTTGGTTGGCGGAAATAATTCACCCCTCCACTTT
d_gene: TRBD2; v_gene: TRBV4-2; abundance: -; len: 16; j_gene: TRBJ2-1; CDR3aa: CASSRGEGAGVGEQFF; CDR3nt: TGTGCCAGCAGCCGAGGGGAGGGAGCGGGGGTCGGTGAGCAGTTCTTC
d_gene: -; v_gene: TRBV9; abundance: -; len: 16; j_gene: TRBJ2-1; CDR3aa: CASSVIGGASYNEQFF; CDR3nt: TGTGCCAGCAGCGTAATCGGTGGGGCCTCCTACAATGAGCAGTTCTTC
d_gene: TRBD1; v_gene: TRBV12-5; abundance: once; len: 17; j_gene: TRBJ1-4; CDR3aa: CASGLGSLTGGSEKLFF; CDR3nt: TGTGCTAGTGGTTTGGGTTCTTTGACAGGGGGGAGTGAAAAACTGTTTTTT
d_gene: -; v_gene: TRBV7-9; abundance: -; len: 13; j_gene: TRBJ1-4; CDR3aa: CASSPRQAEKLFF; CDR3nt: TGTGCCAGCAGCCCCCGTCAAGCAGAAAAACTGTTTTTT
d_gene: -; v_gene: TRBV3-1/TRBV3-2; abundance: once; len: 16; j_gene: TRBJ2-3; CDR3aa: CASSQDKALLGAPGYF; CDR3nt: TGTGCCAGCAGCCAAGACAAGGCCTTATTGGGGGCCCCGGGGTATTTT
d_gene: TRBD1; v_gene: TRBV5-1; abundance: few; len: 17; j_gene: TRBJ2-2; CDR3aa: CASSLETGGKNTGELFF; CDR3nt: TGCGCCAGCAGCTTGGAGACAGGGGGCAAAAACACCGGGGAGCTGTTTTTT
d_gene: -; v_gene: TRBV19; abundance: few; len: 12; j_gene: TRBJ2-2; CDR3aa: CASSILSGELFF; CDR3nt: TGTGCCAGTAGTATTCTATCCGGGGAGCTGTTTTTT
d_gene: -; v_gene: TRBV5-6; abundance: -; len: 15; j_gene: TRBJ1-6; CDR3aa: CASSLVRQDNSPLHF; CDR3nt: TGTGCCAGCAGCTTGGTCAGACAAGATAATTCACCCCTCCACTTT
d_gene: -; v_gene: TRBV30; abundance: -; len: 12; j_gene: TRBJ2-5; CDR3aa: CAWNRLQETQYF; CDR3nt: TGTGCCTGGAACAGATTACAAGAGACCCAGTACTTC
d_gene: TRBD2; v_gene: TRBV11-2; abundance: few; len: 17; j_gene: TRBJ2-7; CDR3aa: CASSLDESLAGWDEQYF; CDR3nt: TGTGCCAGCAGCTTAGATGAGTCACTAGCGGGTTGGGACGAGCAGTACTTC
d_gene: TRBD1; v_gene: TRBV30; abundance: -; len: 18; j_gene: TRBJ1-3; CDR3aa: CAWSVRDRGFPGRNTIYF; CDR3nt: TGTGCCTGGAGTGTACGGGACAGGGGCTTTCCCGGTCGAAACACCATATATTTT
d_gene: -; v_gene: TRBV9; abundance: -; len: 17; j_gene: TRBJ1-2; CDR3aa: CASSVHQGPDPAYGYTF; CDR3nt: TGTGCCAGCAGCGTCCACCAGGGGCCTGACCCCGCATATGGCTACACCTTC
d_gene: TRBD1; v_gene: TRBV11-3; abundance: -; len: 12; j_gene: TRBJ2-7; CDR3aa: CASRQGAYEQYF; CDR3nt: TGTGCCAGCAGGCAGGGGGCCTACGAGCAGTACTTC
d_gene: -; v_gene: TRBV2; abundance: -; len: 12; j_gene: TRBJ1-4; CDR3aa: CASRRQNEKLFF; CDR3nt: TGTGCCAGCAGGAGACAGAATGAAAAACTGTTTTTT
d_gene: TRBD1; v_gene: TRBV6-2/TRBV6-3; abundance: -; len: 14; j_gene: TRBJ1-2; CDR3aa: CASSLTSGQLGYTF; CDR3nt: TGTGCCAGCAGCCTCACATCGGGACAGCTTGGCTACACCTTC